Listed below are T cell receptor beta chains from one sample, sequenced in a study of T cells in localized non-small cell lung cancer. Sequencing used immunoSEQ multiplex PCR; TCRdb keeps in-frame clones, though not all of them. The sample yields about 70,000 clones, 80% to 90% seen once. Sequenced here: peripheral blood, sampled before any cancer treatment. These receptor sequences come from a male donor at least 60 years old with stage III squamous cell lung carcinoma. Both conserved end residues are part of each CDR3. D genes are given only for firm matches. Where a row states a size, it is once, few, many or the class of an expanded clone; other rows omit it.

.	15	TRBJ2-7	TRBV4-3	.	TGCGCCAGCAGCCCCCGATTTGAGGTTCCCTACGAGCAGTACTTC	CASSPRFEVPYEQYF
.	16	TRBJ1-6	TRBV5-4	.	TGTGCCAGCAGCTTGGCGCTTAGTGCTGGGTATTCACCCCTCCACTTT	CASSLALSAGYSPLHF
.	14	TRBJ1-1	TRBV10-3	.	TGTGCCATCCGGACTGAGTCCTTGAACACTGAAGCTTTCTTT	CAIRTESLNTEAFF
.	14	TRBJ2-1	TRBV4-1	.	TGCGCCAGCAGCCAAGGGAAGGGCACGGGTGAGCAGTTCTTC	CASSQGKGTGEQFF
.	16	TRBJ2-3	TRBV10-3	TRBD2	TGTGCCATCAGGGCACTAGCGGGGGAGGAGACAGATACGCAGTATTTT	CAIRALAGEETDTQYF
once	16	TRBJ1-6	TRBV5-1	.	TGCGCCAGCAGGTCCGGAGGGAGCAATTATAATTCACCCCTCCACTTT	CASRSGGSNYNSPLHF
.	19	TRBJ1-5	TRBV19	TRBD1	TGTGCCAGTAGTATACCCCGGACAGGGGGTGTGGGTAGCAATCAGCCCCAGCATTTT	CASSIPRTGGVGSNQPQHF
once	16	TRBJ2-3	TRBV5-8	TRBD2	TGTGCCAGCAGCGCACGCCGGGGGGATAGCACAGATACGCAGTATTTT	CASSARRGDSTDTQYF
.	16	TRBJ2-3	TRBV7-8	.	TGTGCCAGCAGCCTCGCCACGACTAGTCGCACAGATACGCAGTATTTT	CASSLATTSRTDTQYF
few	12	TRBJ2-3	TRBV5-1	.	TGCGCCAGCAGCTTGGCTGTGGATACGCAGTATTTT	CASSLAVDTQYF
.	14	TRBJ1-1	TRBV4-1	.	TGCGCCAGCAGCCCCATAGGGGAATCGGCTGAAGCTTTCTTT	CASSPIGESAEAFF
.	10	TRBJ2-5	TRBV20-1	.	TGCAGTGCTAGAGTACAGACCCAGTACTTC	CSARVQTQYF
.	15	TRBJ2-2	TRBV6-1	.	TGTGCCAGCAGTGAAGACGTTAGGAACACCGGGGAGCTGTTTTTT	CASSEDVRNTGELFF
once	14	TRBJ2-2	TRBV19	.	TGTGCCAGTAGTAACAGGGACCTCACCGGGGAGCTGTTTTTT	CASSNRDLTGELFF
once	14	TRBJ2-3	TRBV5-4	.	TGTGCCAGCAGCTTGGGGGTTAGTCCAGATACGCAGTATTTT	CASSLGVSPDTQYF
.	15	TRBJ1-2	TRBV14	.	TGTGCCAGCAGCCAAGTCCCAGGGGTCCCCTATGGCTACACCTTC	CASSQVPGVPYGYTF
.	16	TRBJ2-3	TRBV7-2	TRBD2	TGTGCCAGCAGCATCGGGACTAGCGGGGACACAGATACGCAGTATTTT	CASSIGTSGDTDTQYF
.	13	TRBJ2-3	TRBV29-1	.	TGCAGCGTTGACTTTCGGCAGAGAGATACGCAGTATTTT	CSVDFRQRDTQYF
.	12	TRBJ1-1	TRBV2	.	TGTGCCAGCAAGGCCGGAAACACTGAAGCTTTCTTT	CASKAGNTEAFF
.	13	TRBJ2-1	TRBV6-1	TRBD1	TGTGCCAGCAGTGATGACAGGGACAATGAGCAGTTCTTC	CASSDDRDNEQFF
.	18	TRBJ2-6	TRBV5-1	TRBD2	TGCGCCAGCAGCTTAAGGGCAGGGAGGGACTCTGGGGCCAACGTCCTGACTTTC	CASSLRAGRDSGANVLTF
.	16	TRBJ2-6	TRBV11-3	.	TGTGCCAGCAGCTCGGGCCAGGGTCTTGGGGCCAACGTCCTGACTTTC	CASSSGQGLGANVLTF
.	14	TRBJ2-5	TRBV5-1	TRBD1	TGCGCCAGTACAAGACAGGGGGTTTTAGAGACCCAGTACTTC	CASTRQGVLETQYF
.	13	TRBJ1-5	TRBV6-5	.	TGTGCCAGCAGTTACTCGAGTGAACAGCCCCAGCATTTT	CASSYSSEQPQHF
once	13	TRBJ1-1	TRBV7-2	.	TGTGCCAGCAGCTTACTTACGGGGGGTAGCGCTTTCTTT	CASSLLTGGSAFF
.	15	TRBJ1-5	TRBV7-2	.	TGTGCCAGCAGCATAAGACAAAATAGCAATCAGCCCCAGCATTTT	CASSIRQNSNQPQHF
.	16	TRBJ2-5	TRBV15	.	TGTGCCACCAGCATCAATAACAGAGATCCCCAAGAGACCCAGTACTTC	CATSINNRDPQETQYF
.	15	TRBJ2-7	TRBV11-2	.	TGTGCCAGCAGCTTAGAGGGGCGGATTACCTACGAGCAGTACTTC	CASSLEGRITYEQYF
.	15	TRBJ1-6	TRBV2	.	TGTGCCAGCACCTATCAAGGAACTAGTAATTCACCCCTCCACTTT	CASTYQGTSNSPLHF
.	20	TRBJ2-7	TRBV4-2	TRBD1	TGTGCCAGCAGCCAAGTAACCCTTTTGACAGGGGCGTTCTTCTCCTACGAGCAGTACTTC	CASSQVTLLTGAFFSYEQYF
.	14	TRBJ1-2	TRBV9	.	TGTGCCAGCAGCCCCGGCCTAGAAGGAGGAGGCTACACCTTC	CASSPGLEGGGYTF
.	19	TRBJ2-3	TRBV5-1	TRBD2	TGCGCCAGCAGCTCCAGGGCAGGGACTAGCGGGTCCCTCACAGATACGCAGTATTTT	CASSSRAGTSGSLTDTQYF
.	16	TRBJ2-3	TRBV7-6	TRBD2	TGTGCCAGCAGCTCCCTAGCGGGGGGGATCACAGATACGCAGTATTTT	CASSSLAGGITDTQYF
.	13	TRBJ2-7	TRBV2	TRBD1	TGTGCCAGCAGCGGGACAGGCTCCTACGAGCAGTACTTC	CASSGTGSYEQYF
once	15	TRBJ1-2	TRBV6-6	TRBD1	TGTGCCAGCAGCGGGGCCGGGGACAGCCTCTATGGCTACACCTTC	CASSGAGDSLYGYTF
.	14	TRBJ1-1	TRBV7-3	.	TGTGCCAGCAGCTTCACCAAGGACAGTAGGGAAGCTTTCTTT	CASSFTKDSREAFF
.	14	TRBJ2-7	TRBV5-5	.	TGTGCCAGCACACGGACAGCGGTTTCCTACGAGCAGTACTTC	CASTRTAVSYEQYF
.	14	TRBJ2-3	TRBV14	.	TGTGCCAGCAGCCGACTAGAGAGTCCAGATACGCAGTATTTT	CASSRLESPDTQYF
.	15	TRBJ1-2	TRBV29-1	.	TGCAGCGTTGAAGCCCTTGACCTACCCCTGGGTGGCTACACCTTC	CSVEALDLPLGGYTF
.	13	TRBJ1-2	TRBV15	.	TGTGCCACCAGCAGAGATAAGACCTATGGCTACACCTTC	CATSRDKTYGYTF
.	16	TRBJ2-4	TRBV7-9	TRBD2	TGTGCCAGCAGTCCCAGCGGGGGAGGGGGCAAAAACATTCAGTACTTC	CASSPSGGGGKNIQYF
.	13	TRBJ1-5	TRBV7-9	.	TGTGCCAGCAGCTGGGACGGGGATCAGCCCCAGCATTTT	CASSWDGDQPQHF
.	16	TRBJ2-6	TRBV10-3	TRBD1	TGTGCCATCCTCCCGGGACAGTTCTCTGGGGCCAACGTCCTGACTTTC	CAILPGQFSGANVLTF
.	18	TRBJ2-2	TRBV18	.	TGTGCCAGCTCACCAAAATACAGATGGGAAATGAACACCGGGGAGCTGTTTTTT	CASSPKYRWEMNTGELFF
.	15	TRBJ2-2	TRBV4-1	.	TGCGCCAGCAGCCCGTTCATAAGGGGTACCGGGGAGCTGTTTTTT	CASSPFIRGTGELFF